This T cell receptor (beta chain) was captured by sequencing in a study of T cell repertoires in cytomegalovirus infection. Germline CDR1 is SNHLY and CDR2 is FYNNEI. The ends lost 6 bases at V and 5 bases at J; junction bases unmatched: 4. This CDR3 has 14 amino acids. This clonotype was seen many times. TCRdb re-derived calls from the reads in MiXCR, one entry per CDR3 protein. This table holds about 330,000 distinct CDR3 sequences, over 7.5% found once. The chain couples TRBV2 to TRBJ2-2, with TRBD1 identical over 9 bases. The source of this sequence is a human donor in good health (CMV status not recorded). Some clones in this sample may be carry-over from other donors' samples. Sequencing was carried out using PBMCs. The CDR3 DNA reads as TGTGCCAGCAGACGGACAGGGGAAACCGGGGAGCTGTTTTTT. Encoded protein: CASRRTGETGELFF.